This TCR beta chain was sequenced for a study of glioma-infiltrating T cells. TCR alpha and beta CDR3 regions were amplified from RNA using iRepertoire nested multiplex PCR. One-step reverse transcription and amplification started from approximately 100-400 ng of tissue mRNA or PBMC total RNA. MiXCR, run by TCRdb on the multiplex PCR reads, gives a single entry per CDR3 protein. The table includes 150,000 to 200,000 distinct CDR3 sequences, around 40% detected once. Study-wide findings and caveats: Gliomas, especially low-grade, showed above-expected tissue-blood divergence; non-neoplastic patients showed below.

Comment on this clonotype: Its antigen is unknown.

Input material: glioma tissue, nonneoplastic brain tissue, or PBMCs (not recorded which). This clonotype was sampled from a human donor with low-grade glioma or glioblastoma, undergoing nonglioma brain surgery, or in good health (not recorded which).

The CDR3 DNA reads as TGTGCCAGTAGTATAACGTCCCGCTTCAATGAGCAGTTCTTC. Residues: CASSITSRFNEQFF. J is TRBJ2-1 and V is TRBV19; no firm D call. Trimming took off 2 bases at V and 6 bases at J, with 11 bases between the two ends. Per germline, CDR1 LNHDA and CDR2 SQIVND (reference sequence). This CDR3 is 14 amino acids long.